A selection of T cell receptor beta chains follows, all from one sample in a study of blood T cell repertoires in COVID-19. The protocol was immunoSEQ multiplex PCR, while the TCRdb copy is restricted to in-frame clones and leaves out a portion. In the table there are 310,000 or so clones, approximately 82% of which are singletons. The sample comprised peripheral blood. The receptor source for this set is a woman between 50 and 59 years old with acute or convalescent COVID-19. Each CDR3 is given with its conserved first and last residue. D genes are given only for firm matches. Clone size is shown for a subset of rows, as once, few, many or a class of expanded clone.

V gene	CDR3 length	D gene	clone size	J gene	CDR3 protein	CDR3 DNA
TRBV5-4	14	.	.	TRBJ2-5	CASSLWSGQETQYF	TGTGCCAGCAGCTTGTGGTCGGGGCAAGAGACCCAGTACTTC
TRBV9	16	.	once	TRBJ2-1	CASSSDGGWRVNEQFF	TGTGCCAGCAGCTCCGACGGTGGCTGGAGAGTAAATGAGCAGTTCTTC
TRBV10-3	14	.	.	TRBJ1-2	CAISPGGGNYGYTF	TGTGCCATCAGTCCGGGGGGAGGGAACTATGGCTACACCTTC
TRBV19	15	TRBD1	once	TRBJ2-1	CASSIGQGAYNEQFF	TGTGCCAGTAGTATCGGACAGGGGGCCTACAATGAGCAGTTCTTC
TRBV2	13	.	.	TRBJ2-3	CASNLIAQDTQYF	TGTGCCAGCAATTTAATAGCGCAAGATACGCAGTATTTT
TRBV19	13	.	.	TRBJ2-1	CASRSSGRQKQFF	TGTGCCAGTAGATCCAGCGGACGCCAGAAGCAGTTCTTC
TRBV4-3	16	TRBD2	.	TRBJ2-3	CASSQDSGWSTDTQYF	TGCGCCAGCAGCCAAGATAGCGGGTGGAGCACAGATACGCAGTATTTT
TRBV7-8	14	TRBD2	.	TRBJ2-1	CASSLGREGYEQFF	TGTGCCAGCAGCTTAGGGCGGGAGGGTTATGAGCAGTTCTTC
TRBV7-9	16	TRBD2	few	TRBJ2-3	CASSLFSGRSTDTQYF	TGTGCCAGCAGCTTATTTAGCGGGAGAAGCACAGATACGCAGTATTTT
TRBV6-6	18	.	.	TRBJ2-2	CASSRGGPGSADTGELFF	TGTGCCAGCAGTCGGGGTGGGCCCGGGAGCGCAGACACCGGGGAGCTGTTTTTT
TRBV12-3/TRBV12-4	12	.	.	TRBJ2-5	CASSFGRGTQYF	TGTGCCAGCAGTTTTGGCAGAGGGACCCAGTACTTC
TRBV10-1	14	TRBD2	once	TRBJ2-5	CASSPTSGWGTQYF	TGCGCCAGCAGCCCCACTAGCGGCTGGGGGACCCAGTACTTC
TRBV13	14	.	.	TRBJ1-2	CASSFDQGNYGYTF	TGTGCCAGCAGCTTCGATCAGGGGAACTATGGCTACACCTTC
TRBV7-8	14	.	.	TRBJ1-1	CASSANQGNTEAFF	TGTGCCAGCAGCGCCAACCAGGGGAACACTGAAGCTTTCTTT
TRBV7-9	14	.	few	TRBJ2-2	CASIPSSVTGELFF	TGTGCCAGCATCCCGTCCTCGGTCACCGGGGAGCTGTTTTTT
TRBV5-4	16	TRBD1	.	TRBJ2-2	CASSGGTGLNTGELFF	TGTGCCAGCAGCGGCGGGACAGGATTGAACACCGGGGAGCTGTTTTTT
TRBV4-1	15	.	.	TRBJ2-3	CASTLERVKGYTQYF	TGCGCCAGCACCTTGGAGCGGGTGAAGGGTTATACGCAGTATTTT
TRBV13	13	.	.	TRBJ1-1	CASSLDRPTEAFF	TGTGCCAGCAGCTTAGATCGTCCCACTGAAGCTTTCTTT
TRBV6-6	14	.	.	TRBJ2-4	CASSYAQGGNIQYF	TGTGCCAGCAGTTACGCCCAGGGCGGAAACATTCAGTACTTC
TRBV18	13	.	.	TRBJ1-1	CASSPSVNTEAFF	TGTGCCAGCTCACCTTCGGTGAACACTGAAGCTTTCTTT
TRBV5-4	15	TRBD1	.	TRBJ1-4	CASSDARGQGEKLFF	TGTGCCAGCAGCGACGCCAGGGGGCAGGGTGAAAAACTGTTTTTT
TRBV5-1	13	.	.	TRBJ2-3	CASSLPLGGTQYF	TGCGCCAGCAGCTTGCCCCTAGGGGGTACGCAGTATTTT
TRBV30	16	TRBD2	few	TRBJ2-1	CAWSVWSGGSYNEQFF	TGTGCCTGGAGTGTTTGGAGCGGGGGCTCCTACAATGAGCAGTTCTTC
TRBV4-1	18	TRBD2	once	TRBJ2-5	CASSPGTQRGALQETQYF	TGCGCCAGCAGCCCCGGAACTCAGCGGGGGGCCCTCCAAGAGACCCAGTACTTC
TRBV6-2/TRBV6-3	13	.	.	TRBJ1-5	CASSYGEAQPQHF	TGTGCCAGCAGTTATGGGGAGGCTCAGCCCCAGCATTTT
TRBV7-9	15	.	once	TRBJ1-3	CASSPPGSSGNTIYF	TGTGCCAGCAGCCCCCCCGGGAGCTCTGGAAACACCATATATTTT
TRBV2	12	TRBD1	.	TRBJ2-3	CASSSGGDTQYF	TGTGCCAGCAGTTCAGGGGGAGATACGCAGTATTTT
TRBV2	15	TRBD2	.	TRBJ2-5	CASSRGLAGGETQYF	TGTGCCAGCAGTCGTGGACTAGCGGGGGGGGAGACCCAGTACTTC
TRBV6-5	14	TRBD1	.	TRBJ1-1	CASSWDRVNTEAFF	TGTGCCAGCAGTTGGGACAGAGTGAACACTGAAGCTTTCTTT
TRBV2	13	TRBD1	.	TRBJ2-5	CAIFRAGGKTQYF	TGTGCCATCTTTAGGGCAGGGGGCAAGACCCAGTACTTC
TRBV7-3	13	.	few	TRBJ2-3	CASGRTRGDTQYF	TGTGCCAGCGGGAGGACCCGGGGGGATACGCAGTATTTT
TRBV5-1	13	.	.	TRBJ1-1	CASSLHRNTEAFF	TGCGCCAGCAGCTTACATCGGAACACTGAAGCTTTCTTT
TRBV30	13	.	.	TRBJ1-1	CAWRAPGNTEAFF	TGTGCCTGGAGGGCCCCAGGGAACACTGAAGCTTTCTTT
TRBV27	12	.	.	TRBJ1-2	CASSPDSYGYTF	TGTGCCAGCAGTCCAGACAGCTATGGCTACACCTTC
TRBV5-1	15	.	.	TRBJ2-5	CASSFRVGGQETQYF	TGCGCCAGCAGCTTTAGAGTCGGGGGCCAAGAGACCCAGTACTTC
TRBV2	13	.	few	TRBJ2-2	CASSAAGTGELFF	TGTGCCAGCAGTGCGGCAGGCACCGGGGAGCTGTTTTTT
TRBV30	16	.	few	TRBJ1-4	CAWSGGEADVSEKLFF	TGTGCCTGGAGTGGGGGGGAGGCGGACGTTAGTGAAAAACTGTTTTTT
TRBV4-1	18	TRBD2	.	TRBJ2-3	CASSQDSRGAGATDTQYF	TGCGCCAGCAGCCAAGATTCCCGTGGCGCGGGAGCTACAGATACGCAGTATTTT
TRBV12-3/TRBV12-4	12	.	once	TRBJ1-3	CASRRGPNTIYF	TGTGCCAGCAGGCGAGGCCCAAACACCATATATTTT
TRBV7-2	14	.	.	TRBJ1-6	CASSFDPGNSPLHF	TGTGCCAGCAGCTTTGACCCGGGGAATTCACCCCTCCACTTT
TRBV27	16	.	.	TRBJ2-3	CASSSEPGPSTDTQYF	TGTGCCAGCTCATCCGAACCGGGTCCTTCGACAGATACGCAGTATTTT
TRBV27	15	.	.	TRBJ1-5	CASSSAGDSNQPQHF	TGTGCCAGCAGTTCCGCAGGGGATAGCAATCAGCCCCAGCATTTT
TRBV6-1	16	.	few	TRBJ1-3	CASSEARRGTGNTIYF	TGTGCCAGCAGTGAAGCACGGCGGGGTACAGGAAACACCATATATTTT
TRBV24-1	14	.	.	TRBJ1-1	CATSETTFGTEAFF	TGTGCCACCAGTGAAACCACTTTTGGCACTGAAGCTTTCTTT
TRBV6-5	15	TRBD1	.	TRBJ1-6	CASARRTGEDSPLHF	TGTGCCAGCGCCCGACGGACAGGGGAGGATTCACCCCTCCACTTT
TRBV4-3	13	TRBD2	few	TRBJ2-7	CASSQAIGLEPYF	TGCGCCAGCAGCCAAGCCATAGGACTAGAACCGTACTTC
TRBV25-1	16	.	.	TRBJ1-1	CASSDLLGGGWTEAFF	TGTGCCAGCAGTGACCTCCTAGGGGGGGGTTGGACTGAAGCTTTCTTT
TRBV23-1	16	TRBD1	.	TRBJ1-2	CASSQMVGQGRYGYTF	TGCGCCAGCAGTCAAATGGTAGGACAGGGACGGTATGGCTACACCTTC
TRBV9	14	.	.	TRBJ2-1	CASSVTGLYNEQFF	TGTGCCAGCAGCGTCACGGGACTTTACAATGAGCAGTTCTTC
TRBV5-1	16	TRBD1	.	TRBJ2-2	CASSQTDRAVSGELFF	TGCGCCAGCAGCCAAACGGACAGGGCAGTCTCCGGGGAGCTGTTTTTT
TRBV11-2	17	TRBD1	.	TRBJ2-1	CASSLGQGGISYNEQFF	TGTGCCAGCAGCTTAGGACAGGGGGGAATCTCCTACAATGAGCAGTTCTTC
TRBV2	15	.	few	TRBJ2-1	CASREDRGSYNEQFF	TGTGCCAGCAGGGAGGACAGAGGGTCTTACAATGAGCAGTTCTTC
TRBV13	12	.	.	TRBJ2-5	CASSPRGETQYF	TGTGCCAGCAGCCCACGCGGGGAGACCCAGTACTTC
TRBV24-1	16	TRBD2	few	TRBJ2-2	CATSRTSGGATGELFF	TGTGCCACCAGTAGGACTAGCGGGGGGGCAACCGGGGAGCTGTTTTTT